This T cell receptor beta chain appears in the sequencing data of a study of Graves' ophthalmopathy and Graves' hyperthyroidism. Study at large: Peripheral blood was obtained at first diagnosis, ahead of any treatment.

CDR1 is MNHNY and CDR2 is SVGAGI in the germline V gene (reference sequence). The germline V and J ends were trimmed by 5 bases and 7 bases, with 14 bases remaining between them. The CDR3 contains 13 residues. Amplifying from RNA transcripts, the study obtained TCR beta CDR3 regions. The first-round RT-PCR employed HTBI primers together with the Qiagen OneStep RT-PCR kit. A multiplex PCR was then performed as the second round. Using its own MiXCR run on the multiplex PCR reads, TCRdb lists one record per CDR3 protein. The table lists some 750,000 distinct CDR3 sequences, approximately 40% of them singletons.

The V and J genes are TRBV6-6 and TRBJ2-5; D gene unclear. Sequenced sample: peripheral blood. This clonotype was sampled from an adult man with Graves' ophthalmopathy. This chain's CDR3 is CASSIDVGATQYF. The DNA of the CDR3 is TGTGCCAGCAGTATAGATGTGGGCGCGACCCAGTACTTC.